Listed here is a single T cell receptor beta chain. Antigen unknown. The sample is drawn from a study of cytomegalovirus exposure and HLA in healthy donors. The wider study: Samples from HLA-typed donors yielded about 86 million unique TCRs in an early data release. Regarding the study as a whole: The authors enumerated over 150 TCR beta chains as linked to cytomegalovirus. It was reported that TCR beta sequences correctly inferred the HLA-A and HLA-B alleles for most subjects.

PCR was performed using 60 Vbeta and 13 Jbeta primers. Clones were read by immunoSEQ multiplex PCR, and TCRdb kept only the in-frame ones, dropping some. The sample gives about 140,000 clones, more than 70% of which show up once; 2% to 3% is in the top ten. Healthy bone marrow donors made up the donor group. The CDR3 has 15 residues. Germline CDR1 KGHSH, CDR2 LQKENI. V gave up 3 bases and J gave up 1 base, with 9 bases separating them. V and J are TRBV18 and TRBJ2-2; D is perhaps TRBD2 (5 bases). The sequence came from a man aged 50-59 years in good health and CMV-seronegative. Input material: PBMCs. The DNA for the CDR3 is TGTGCCAGCTCACCTCCTGGACTGAACACCGGGGAGCTGTTTTTT. It encodes CASSPPGLNTGELFF. Variable domain in full (rest from reference TRBV18 and TRBJ2-2): NAGVMQNPRHLVRRRGQEARLRCSPMKGHSHVYWYRQLPEEGLKFMVYLQKENIIDESGMPKERFSAEFPKEGPSILRIQQVVRGDSAAYFCASSPPGLNTGELFFGEGSRLTVL.